Here is one TCR beta chain with its context. This entry comes from a study of metastatic and nonmetastatic thyroid tumors. Each patient went into thyroid surgery without having received any treatment. The CDR3 runs 15 residues. CDR1 is SGHNT and CDR2 is YYREEE in the germline V gene (reference sequence). The ends lost 4 bases at V and 0 bases at J; junction bases unmatched: 6. Using MiXCR, TCRdb re-called clones from the PCR reads. The top ten hold around two fifths of the sample, which has 25,000 to 40,000 clones, roughly 6.8% seen once. This clonotype was sampled from a female donor with papillary thyroid cancer or a benign thyroid nodule (not recorded which). Some clones in this sample may be carry-over from other donors' samples. This chain uses TRBV5-4 with TRBJ1-2; 7 bases line up with TRBD1. Sequences were obtained from blood. In DNA, the CDR3 is TGTGCCAGCAGCATAGGGACAGACGCTAACTATGGCTACACCTTC. It specifies CASSIGTDANYGYTF. The variable domain in full, completed from reference TRBV5-4 and TRBJ1-2, reads ETGVTQSPTHLIKTRGQQVTLRCSSQSGHNTVSWYQQALGQGPQFIFQYYREEENGRGNFPPRFSGLQFPNYSSELNVNALELDDSALYLCASSIGTDANYGYTFGSGTRLTVV.